Given below is one T cell receptor (beta chain) in context. This receptor's antigen is unknown. Base qualities were left out, and no much larger clone turns up one base away. The library was obtained by the immunoSEQ multiplex PCR assay. Sequencing was run at survey resolution with two replicates of 200 ng each, for a total of roughly 400 ng of DNA per sample. Rearranged TCRB sequences in genomic DNA were detected with the hsTCRB kit using multiplex PCR primers targeting V and J genes. In the first PCR, the CDR3 region was amplified for 25 to 35 cycles with the QIAGEN Multiplex PCR Kit. An 8-cycle second PCR added sample barcodes and Illumina adapters to each replicate. A QuantStudio 6 together with the KAPA library quantification kit was used to quantify the pooled libraries. Roughly 15 pM of pooled libraries was sequenced on an Illumina MiSeq using 156-cycle single-end reads plus a 15-cycle index read. The study's processing was this. VDJdb annotation flagged roughly 1.8% of around 180,000 unique clonotypes as previously reported viral-epitope-specific. The immunoSEQ Data Assistant and immunoSEQ Analyzer turned the raw reads into TCRB repertoires that were normalized and annotated. Clonotype analysis used the immunarch R package version 0.6.5 and BioAnalyzer. Every repertoire was downsampled to the clone count of the smallest repertoire before richness was estimated. Clonotypes were categorized as expanded, contracted or novel by Fisher's exact tests, where a novel clonotype had zero frequency before treatment. Significantly changed CDR3 beta sequences were clustered with GLIPH2 using simulation_depth=1000 and kmer_min_depth=3, and CDR3s shorter than five residues were excluded. This is the immuneACCESS table as TCRdb keeps it, with only in-frame sequences that have V and J called. A part of the clones is gone; compared with another copy, unresolved V genes explain less than half, and the rest is unexplained. V and J calls and clone size come straight from that table; D and trimming were deduced from the DNA. The sample table shows about 7,200 clones, and around 86% are seen once. The top ten hold around 16% of the sample.

The sample originates from a study of hypomethylating agent response in myelodysplastic syndrome (dated by TCRdb to the early 2020s). For the study in its entirety: The hypomethylating agents azacitidine (about 75% of the 11) or decitabine (3 of 11) were used to treat the patients. Complete response or hematologic improvement counted as response, and patients meeting neither criterion were classed as non-responders. TET2 mutation was identified most frequently, being present in 5 of 11 patients. About 6 patients had a response of complete response or hematologic improvement, and roughly five patients did not respond. Among the myelodysplastic syndrome patients in the cohort, 8 to 10 were male and 2 were female. Patients had a mean age of about 78 +/- 6.2 years, and a diploid cytogenetic profile was the most common.

Broader findings and caveats from the paper: Possible recognition of novel MDS antigens by the shared GLIPH2 clusters was not confirmed, and experimental validation of that possible recognition is needed. Healthy control donors were not age-matched to MDS patients, which could have impacted the MDS versus healthy comparison. Richness, rarefaction diversity and clonality did not change significantly after hypomethylating agent treatment, across all patients or within response groups. Responders more often showed novel clonotypes emerging, while non-responders displayed more contracted clonotypes after treatment. Only about a dozen patients were analyzed, so the cohort was small.

Counted from cysteine to phenylalanine, this CDR3 has 13 amino acids. The retained sequence is limited to the CDR3, 39 bases, with the frame set at the first base. V trim: 0 bases; J trim: 14 bases; unmatched bases: 9. From a lookup of the germline V gene (reference sequence), CDR1 and CDR2 are LNHNV and YYDKDF. T-cell subsets were not sorted, so the analysis was performed on bulk bone marrow. TCR beta CDR3 regions were immunosequenced from bone marrow of fewer than twelve myelodysplastic syndrome patients before and after hypomethylating agent therapy. For longitudinal repertoire tracking, a baseline bone marrow plus two to three bone marrows at different post-treatment timepoints were contributed by each patient. Whole bone marrow served as the source for genomic DNA extraction, with DNA quality checked using TapeStation, NanoDrop OneC and PicoGreen assays.

In this chain, TRBV15 is recombined with TRBJ2-5; the central 7 bases match TRBD1. This sequence was found in a human donor with myelodysplastic syndrome. The material was bone marrow, obtained before or after starting hypomethylating agent treatment for myelodysplastic syndrome (not recorded which). CDR3 region: CATSREFTGARYF. The DNA sequence is given as TGTGCCACCAGCAGAGAATTTACAGGGGCGAGATACTTC.